This T cell receptor (beta chain) appears in the sequencing data of a study of control samples from healthy donors and cancer patients. Trimming left V 2 bases short and J 4 bases short, with 12 bases between. The CDR3 spans 15 residues. CDR1 is SGHNT, CDR2 YYREEE, per germline (reference sequence). Here immunoSEQ multiplex PCR was the method, and the copy in TCRdb shows in-frame clones only, minus some. The repertoire holds around 100,000 clones, roughly 88% seen once, with 14% in the top ten. Sequencing used blood. The sequence was obtained from a man aged 30-40 years in good health. This chain joins TRBV5-4 and TRBJ2-2; perhaps TRBD1 as D (6 bases). CDR3 DNA: TGTGCCAGCAGCTTTACAGGGACGAGCACCGGGGAGCTGTTTTTT. It is translated as CASSFTGTSTGELFF.